Below, one T cell receptor beta chain is given with its context. The source of the sample is a study of blood T cell repertoires in COVID-19. Overall study context: Italy, Spain and the United States were the sources of the convalescent and acute COVID-19 samples. PBMCs, B-cell-depleted T cells, or T cells were the source of the cDNA or gDNA that made up the material.

The CDR3 contains 17 residues. CDR1 and CDR2 (germline): SGHRS, YFSETQ. V shed 3 bases and J 2 bases; nucleotides not matched to a gene: 6. In the original analysis: Amplified reference gene primers provided the basis for estimating nucleated cell counts. Libraries were prepared by immunoSEQ multiplex PCR; TCRdb keeps only in-frame clonotypes and omits some of them. The D gene and trimming were derived from the DNA, and the V and J assignments and clone size from that table. The data hold 170,000 or so clones, with approximately 88% observed a single time. The gene calls are TRBV5-1 and TRBJ1-4; 11 bases fit TRBD1. The specimen sequenced was peripheral blood. This receptor was obtained from a woman aged 60-75 years with acute or convalescent COVID-19. CDR3 sequence reads: CASSWGQGGSTNEKLFF. CDR3 sequence (DNA): TGCGCCAGCAGCTGGGGACAGGGGGGATCTACTAATGAAAAACTGTTTTTT.